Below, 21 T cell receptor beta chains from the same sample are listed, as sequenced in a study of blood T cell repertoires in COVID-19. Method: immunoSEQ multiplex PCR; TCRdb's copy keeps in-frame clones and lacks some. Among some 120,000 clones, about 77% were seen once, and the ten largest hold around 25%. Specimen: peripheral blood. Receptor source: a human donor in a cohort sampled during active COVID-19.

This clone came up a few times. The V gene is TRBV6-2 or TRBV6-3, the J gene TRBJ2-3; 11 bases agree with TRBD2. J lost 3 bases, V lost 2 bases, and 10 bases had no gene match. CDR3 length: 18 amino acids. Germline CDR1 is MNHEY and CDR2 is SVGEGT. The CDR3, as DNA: TGTGCCAGCAGTTACATTAGCGGGGGGGCTCCGAGGACAGATACGCAGTATTTT. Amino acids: CASSYISGGAPRTDTQYF.

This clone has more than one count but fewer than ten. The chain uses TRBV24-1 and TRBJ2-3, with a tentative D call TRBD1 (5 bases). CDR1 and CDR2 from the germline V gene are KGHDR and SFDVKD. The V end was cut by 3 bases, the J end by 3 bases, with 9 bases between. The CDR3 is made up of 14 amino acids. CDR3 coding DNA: TGTGCCACCAGTGATCCCAGGGCGACAGATACGCAGTATTTT. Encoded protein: CATSDPRATDTQYF.

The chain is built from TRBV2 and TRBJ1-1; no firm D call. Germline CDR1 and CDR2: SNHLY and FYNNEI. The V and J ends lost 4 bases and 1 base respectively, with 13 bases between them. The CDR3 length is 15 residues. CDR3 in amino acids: CASSVRRVENTEAFF. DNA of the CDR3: TGTGCCAGCAGTGTTAGGAGGGTAGAGAACACTGAAGCTTTCTTT. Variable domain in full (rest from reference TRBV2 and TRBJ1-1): EPEVTQTPSHQVTQMGQEVILRCVPISNHLYFYWYRQILGQKVEFLVSFYNNEISEKSEIFDDQFSVERPDGSNFTLKIRSTKLEDSAMYFCASSVRRVENTEAFFGQGTRLTVV.

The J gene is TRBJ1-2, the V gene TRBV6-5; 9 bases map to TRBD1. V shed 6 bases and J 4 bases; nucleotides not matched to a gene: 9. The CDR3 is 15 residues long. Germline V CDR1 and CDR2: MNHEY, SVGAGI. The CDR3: CASREGRDRVYGYTF. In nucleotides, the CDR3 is TGTGCCAGCAGGGAGGGGAGGGACAGGGTCTATGGCTACACCTTC.

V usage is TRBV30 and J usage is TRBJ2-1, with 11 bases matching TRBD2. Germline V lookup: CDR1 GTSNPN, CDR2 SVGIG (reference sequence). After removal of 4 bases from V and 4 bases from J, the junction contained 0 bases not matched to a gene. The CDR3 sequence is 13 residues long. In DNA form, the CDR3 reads TGTGCCTGGACTAGCGGGGGGTACAATGAGCAGTTCTTC. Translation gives CAWTSGGYNEQFF.

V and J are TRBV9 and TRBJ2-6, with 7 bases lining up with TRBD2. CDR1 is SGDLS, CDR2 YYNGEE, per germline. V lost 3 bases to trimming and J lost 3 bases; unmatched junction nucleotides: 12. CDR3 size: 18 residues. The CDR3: CASSASWGRASGANVLTF. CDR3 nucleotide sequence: TGTGCCAGCAGCGCATCTTGGGGGAGGGCCAGTGGGGCCAACGTCCTGACTTTC. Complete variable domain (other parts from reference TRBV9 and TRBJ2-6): DSGVTQTPKHLITATGQRVTLRCSPRSGDLSVYWYQQSLDQGLQFLIQYYNGEERAKGNILERFSAQQFPDLHSELNLSSLELGDSALYFCASSASWGRASGANVLTFGAGSRLTVL.

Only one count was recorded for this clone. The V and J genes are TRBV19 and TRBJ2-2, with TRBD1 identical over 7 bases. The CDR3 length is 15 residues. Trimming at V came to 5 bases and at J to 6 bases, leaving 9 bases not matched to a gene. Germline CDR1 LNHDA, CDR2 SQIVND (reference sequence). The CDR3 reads CASSLRDSVPGELFF. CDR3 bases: TGTGCCAGTAGTCTACGGGACAGTGTGCCCGGGGAGCTGTTTTTT.

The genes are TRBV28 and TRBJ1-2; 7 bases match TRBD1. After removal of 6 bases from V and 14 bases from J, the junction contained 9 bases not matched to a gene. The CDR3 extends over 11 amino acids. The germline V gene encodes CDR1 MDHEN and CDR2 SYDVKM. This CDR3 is CASRTGRLETF. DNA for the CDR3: TGTGCCAGCAGGACAGGGAGACTGGAGACCTTC.

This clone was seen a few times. This CDR3 reads CARSLGGHVSYGYTF. The CDR3 DNA follows: TGTGCCAGAAGCTTAGGGGGACACGTCAGCTATGGCTACACCTTC. The chain employs TRBV7-5 and TRBJ1-2; the table's D call, TRBD1, has no DNA check behind it. TRBV7-5 is classified as a pseudogene. The CDR3 extends over 15 amino acids.

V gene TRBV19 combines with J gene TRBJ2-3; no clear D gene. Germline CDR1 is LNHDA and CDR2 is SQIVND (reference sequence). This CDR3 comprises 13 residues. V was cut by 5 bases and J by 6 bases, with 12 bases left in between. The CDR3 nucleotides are TGTGCCAGTAGTCCTGGGCTTGGGGATACGCAGTATTTT. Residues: CASSPGLGDTQYF.

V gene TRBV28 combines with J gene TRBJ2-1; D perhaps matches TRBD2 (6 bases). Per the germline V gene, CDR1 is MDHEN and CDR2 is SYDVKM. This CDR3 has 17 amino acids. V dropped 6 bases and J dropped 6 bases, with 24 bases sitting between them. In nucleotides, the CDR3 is TGTGCCAGCAGGCTACAGGTTGGGACTGGGAGAGGCAATGAGCAGTTCTTC. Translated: CASRLQVGTGRGNEQFF.

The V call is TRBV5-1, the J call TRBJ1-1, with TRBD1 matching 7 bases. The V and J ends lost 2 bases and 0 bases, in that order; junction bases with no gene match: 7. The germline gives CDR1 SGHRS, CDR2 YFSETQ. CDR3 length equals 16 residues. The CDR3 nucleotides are TGCGCCAGCAGCTTTACGGACAGGCTTATGAACACTGAAGCTTTCTTT. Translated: CASSFTDRLMNTEAFF. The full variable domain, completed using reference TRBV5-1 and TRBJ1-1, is KAGVTQTPRYLIKTRGQQVTLSCSPISGHRSVSWYQQTPGQGLQFLFEYFSETQRNKGNFPGRFSGRQFSNSRSEMNVSTLELGDSALYLCASSFTDRLMNTEAFFGQGTRLTVV.

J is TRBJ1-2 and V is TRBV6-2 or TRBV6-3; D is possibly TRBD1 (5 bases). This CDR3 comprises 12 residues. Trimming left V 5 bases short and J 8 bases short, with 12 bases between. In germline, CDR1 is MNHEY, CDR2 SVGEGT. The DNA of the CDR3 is TGTGCCAGCAGTAGACAGATTGGCGGCTACACCTTC. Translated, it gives CASSRQIGGYTF.

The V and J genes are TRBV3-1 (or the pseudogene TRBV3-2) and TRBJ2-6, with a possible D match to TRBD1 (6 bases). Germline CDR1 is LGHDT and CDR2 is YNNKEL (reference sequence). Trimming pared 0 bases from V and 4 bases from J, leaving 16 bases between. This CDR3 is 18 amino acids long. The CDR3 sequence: CASSQDRGNSYGANVLTF. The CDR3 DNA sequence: TGTGCCAGCAGCCAAGACAGGGGAAACTCGTACGGGGCCAACGTCCTGACTTTC.

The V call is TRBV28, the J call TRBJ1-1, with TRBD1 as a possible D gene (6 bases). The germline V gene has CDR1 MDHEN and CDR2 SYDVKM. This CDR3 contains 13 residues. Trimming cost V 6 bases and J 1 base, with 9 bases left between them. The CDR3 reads CASRETGNTEAFF. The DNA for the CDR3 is TGTGCCAGCAGGGAGACAGGGAACACTGAAGCTTTCTTT.

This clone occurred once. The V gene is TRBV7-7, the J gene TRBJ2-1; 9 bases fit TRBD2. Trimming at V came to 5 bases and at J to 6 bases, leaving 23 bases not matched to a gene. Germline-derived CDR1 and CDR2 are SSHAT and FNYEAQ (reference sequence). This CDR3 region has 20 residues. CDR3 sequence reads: CASSPSARRLADDRGNEQFF. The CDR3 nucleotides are TGTGCCAGCAGCCCCAGCGCCCGGCGACTAGCGGACGATAGGGGCAATGAGCAGTTCTTC.

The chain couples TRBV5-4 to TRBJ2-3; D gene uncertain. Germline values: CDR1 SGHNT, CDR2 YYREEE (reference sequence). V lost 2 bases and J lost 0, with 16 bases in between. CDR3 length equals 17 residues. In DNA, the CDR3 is TGTGCCAGCAGCTTAATGGTTGGCGGAGCTAGCACAGATACGCAGTATTTT. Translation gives CASSLMVGGASTDTQYF.

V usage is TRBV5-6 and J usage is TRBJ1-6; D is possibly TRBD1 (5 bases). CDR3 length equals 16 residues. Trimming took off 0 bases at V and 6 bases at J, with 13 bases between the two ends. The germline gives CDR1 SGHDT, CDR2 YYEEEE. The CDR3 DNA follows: TGTGCCAGCAGCTTGGTGCGGGGGTACGGTAATTCACCCCTCCACTTT. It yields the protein CASSLVRGYGNSPLHF.

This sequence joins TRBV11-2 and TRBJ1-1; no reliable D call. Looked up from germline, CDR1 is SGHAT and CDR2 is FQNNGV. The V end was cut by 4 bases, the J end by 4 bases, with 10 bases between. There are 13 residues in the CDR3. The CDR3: CASSSGGGTEAFF. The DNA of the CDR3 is TGTGCCAGCAGCTCGGGCGGAGGCACTGAAGCTTTCTTT.

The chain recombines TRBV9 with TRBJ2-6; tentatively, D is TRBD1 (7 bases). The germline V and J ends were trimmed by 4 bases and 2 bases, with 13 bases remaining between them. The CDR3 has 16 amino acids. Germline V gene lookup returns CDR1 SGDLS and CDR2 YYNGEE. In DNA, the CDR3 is TGTGCCAGCAGCCCAGGGGGGACACCTGGGGCCAACGTCCTGACTTTC. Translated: CASSPGGTPGANVLTF.

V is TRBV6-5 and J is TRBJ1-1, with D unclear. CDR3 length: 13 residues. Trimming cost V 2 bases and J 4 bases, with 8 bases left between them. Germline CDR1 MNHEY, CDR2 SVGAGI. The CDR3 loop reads CASSYGRATEAFF. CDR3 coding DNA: TGTGCCAGCAGTTACGGTCGCGCCACTGAAGCTTTCTTT.